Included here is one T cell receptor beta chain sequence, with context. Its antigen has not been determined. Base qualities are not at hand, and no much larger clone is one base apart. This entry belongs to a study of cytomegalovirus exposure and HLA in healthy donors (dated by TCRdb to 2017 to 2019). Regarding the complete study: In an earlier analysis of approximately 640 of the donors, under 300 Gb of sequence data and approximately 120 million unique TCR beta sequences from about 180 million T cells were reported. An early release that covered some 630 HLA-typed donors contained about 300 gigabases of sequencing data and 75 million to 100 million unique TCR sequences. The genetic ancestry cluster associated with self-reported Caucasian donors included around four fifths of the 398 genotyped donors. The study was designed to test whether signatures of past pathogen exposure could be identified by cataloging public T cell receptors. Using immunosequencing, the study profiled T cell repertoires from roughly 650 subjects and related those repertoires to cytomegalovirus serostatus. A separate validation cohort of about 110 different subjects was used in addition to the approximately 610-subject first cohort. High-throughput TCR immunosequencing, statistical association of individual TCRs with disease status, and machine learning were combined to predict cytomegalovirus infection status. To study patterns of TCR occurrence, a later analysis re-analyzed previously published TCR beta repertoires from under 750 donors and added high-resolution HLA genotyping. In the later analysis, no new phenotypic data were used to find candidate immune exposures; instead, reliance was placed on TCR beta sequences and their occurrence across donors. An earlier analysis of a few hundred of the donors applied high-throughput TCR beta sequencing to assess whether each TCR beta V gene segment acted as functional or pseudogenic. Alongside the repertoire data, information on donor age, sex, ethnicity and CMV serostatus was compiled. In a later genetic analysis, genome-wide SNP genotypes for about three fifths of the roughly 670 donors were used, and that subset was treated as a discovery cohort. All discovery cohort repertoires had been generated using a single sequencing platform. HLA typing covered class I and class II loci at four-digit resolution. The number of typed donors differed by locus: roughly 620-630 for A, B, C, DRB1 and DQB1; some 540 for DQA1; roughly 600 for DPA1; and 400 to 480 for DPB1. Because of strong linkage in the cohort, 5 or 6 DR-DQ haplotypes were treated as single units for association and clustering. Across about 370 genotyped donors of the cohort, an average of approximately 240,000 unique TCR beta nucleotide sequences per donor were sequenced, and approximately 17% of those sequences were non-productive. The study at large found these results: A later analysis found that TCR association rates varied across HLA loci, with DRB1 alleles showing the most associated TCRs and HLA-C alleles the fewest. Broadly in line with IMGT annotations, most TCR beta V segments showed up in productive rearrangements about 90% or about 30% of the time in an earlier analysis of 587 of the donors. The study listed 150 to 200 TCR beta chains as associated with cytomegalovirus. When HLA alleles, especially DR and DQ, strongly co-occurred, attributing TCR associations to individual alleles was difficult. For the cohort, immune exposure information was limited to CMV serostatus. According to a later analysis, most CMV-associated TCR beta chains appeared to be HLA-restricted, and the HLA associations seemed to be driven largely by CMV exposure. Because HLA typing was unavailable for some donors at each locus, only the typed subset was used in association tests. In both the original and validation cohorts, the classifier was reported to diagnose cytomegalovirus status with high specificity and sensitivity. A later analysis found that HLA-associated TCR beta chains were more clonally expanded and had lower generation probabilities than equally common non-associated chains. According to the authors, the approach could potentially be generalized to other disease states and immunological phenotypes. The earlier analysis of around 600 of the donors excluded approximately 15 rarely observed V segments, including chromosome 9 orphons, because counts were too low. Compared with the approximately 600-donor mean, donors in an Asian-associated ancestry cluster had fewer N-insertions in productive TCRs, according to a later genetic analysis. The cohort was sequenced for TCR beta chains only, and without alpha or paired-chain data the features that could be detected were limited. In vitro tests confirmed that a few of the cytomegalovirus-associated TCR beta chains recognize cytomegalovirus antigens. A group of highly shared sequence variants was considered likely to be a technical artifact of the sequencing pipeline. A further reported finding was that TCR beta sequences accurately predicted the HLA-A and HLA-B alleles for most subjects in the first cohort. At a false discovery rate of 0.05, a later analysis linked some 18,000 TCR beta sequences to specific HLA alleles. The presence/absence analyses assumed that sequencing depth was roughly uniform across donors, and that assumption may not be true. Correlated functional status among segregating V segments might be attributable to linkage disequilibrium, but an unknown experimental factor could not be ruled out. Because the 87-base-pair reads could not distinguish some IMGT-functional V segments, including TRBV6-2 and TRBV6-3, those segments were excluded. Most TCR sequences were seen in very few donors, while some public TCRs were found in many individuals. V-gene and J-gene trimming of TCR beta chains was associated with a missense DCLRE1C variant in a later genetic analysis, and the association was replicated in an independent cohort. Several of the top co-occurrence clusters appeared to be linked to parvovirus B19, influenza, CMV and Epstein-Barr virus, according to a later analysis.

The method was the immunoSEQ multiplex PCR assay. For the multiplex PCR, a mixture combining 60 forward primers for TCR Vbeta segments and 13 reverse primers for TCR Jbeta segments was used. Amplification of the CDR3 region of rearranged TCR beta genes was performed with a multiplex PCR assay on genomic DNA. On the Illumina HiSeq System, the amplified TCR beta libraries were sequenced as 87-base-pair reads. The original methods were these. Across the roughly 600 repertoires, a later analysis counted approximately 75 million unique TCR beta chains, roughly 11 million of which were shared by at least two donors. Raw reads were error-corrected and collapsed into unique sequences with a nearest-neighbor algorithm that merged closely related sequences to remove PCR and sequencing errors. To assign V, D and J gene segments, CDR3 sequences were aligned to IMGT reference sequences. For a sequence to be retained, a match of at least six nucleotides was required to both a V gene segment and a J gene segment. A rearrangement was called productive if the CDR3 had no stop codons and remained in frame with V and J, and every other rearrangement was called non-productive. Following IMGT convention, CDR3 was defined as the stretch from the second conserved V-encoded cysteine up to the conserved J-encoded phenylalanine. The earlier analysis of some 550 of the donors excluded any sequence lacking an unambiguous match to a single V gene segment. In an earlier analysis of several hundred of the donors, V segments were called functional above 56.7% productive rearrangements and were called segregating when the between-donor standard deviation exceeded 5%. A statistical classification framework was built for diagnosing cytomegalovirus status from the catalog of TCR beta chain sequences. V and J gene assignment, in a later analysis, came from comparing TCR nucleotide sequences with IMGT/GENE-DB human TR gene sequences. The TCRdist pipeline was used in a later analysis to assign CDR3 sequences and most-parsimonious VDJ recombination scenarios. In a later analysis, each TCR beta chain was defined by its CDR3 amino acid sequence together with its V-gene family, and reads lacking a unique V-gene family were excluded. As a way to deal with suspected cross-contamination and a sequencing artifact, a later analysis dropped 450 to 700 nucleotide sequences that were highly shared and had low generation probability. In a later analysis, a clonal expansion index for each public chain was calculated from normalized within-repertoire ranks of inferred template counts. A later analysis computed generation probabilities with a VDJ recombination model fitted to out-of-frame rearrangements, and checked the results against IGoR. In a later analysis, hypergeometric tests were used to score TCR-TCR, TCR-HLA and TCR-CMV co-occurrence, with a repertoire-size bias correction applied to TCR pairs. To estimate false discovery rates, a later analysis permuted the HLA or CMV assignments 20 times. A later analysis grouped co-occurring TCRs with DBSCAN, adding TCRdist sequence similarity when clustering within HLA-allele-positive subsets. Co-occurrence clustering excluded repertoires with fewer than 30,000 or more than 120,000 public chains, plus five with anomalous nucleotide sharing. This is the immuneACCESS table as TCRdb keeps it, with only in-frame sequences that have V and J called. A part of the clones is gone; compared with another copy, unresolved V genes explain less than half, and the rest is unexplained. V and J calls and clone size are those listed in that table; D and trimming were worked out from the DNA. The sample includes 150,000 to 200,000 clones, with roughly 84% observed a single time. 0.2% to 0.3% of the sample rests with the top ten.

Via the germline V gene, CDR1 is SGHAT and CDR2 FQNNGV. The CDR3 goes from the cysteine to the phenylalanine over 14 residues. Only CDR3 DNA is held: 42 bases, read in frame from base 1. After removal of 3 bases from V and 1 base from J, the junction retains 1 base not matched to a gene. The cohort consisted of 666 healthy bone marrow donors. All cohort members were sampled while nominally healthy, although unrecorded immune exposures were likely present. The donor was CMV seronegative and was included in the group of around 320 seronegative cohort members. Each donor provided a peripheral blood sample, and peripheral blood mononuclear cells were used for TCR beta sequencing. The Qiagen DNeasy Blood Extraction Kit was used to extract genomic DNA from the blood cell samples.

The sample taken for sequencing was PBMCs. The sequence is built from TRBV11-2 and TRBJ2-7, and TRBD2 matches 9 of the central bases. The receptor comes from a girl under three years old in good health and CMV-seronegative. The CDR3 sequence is CASSFAGGSYEQYF. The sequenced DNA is TGTGCCAGCAGCTTTGCGGGAGGGTCCTACGAGCAGTACTTC.